These 21 T cell receptor beta chains share one sample of origin, sequenced in a study of T cell clones after liver transplantation. The assay was immunoSEQ multiplex PCR, and TCRdb's table has in-frame clones only and misses some. The top ten hold approximately 2.9% of the sample, which has about 24,000 clones, approximately 71% seen once. The specimen comprised CD4+ T cells from blood, sampled before liver transplant. These TCRs come from a human donor who received a liver transplant.

V is TRBV19 and J is TRBJ1-1, with D possibly matching TRBD1 (5 bases). The CDR3 spans 15 residues. V was clipped by 9 bases and J by 0 bases, with 17 bases between them. From germline, CDR1 is LNHDA and CDR2 SQIVND (reference sequence). The CDR3 protein is CASQKQGGLNTEAFF. The CDR3 region has the DNA TGTGCCAGCCAGAAGCAGGGCGGCCTGAACACTGAAGCTTTCTTT.

Remarks on this clone: Other DNA variants within this sample encode the same CDR3. The DNA for the CDR3 is TGTGCCAGCAGTGAGGCAGGCTATGGCTACACCTTC. It is translated as CASSEAGYGYTF. J is TRBJ1-2 and V is TRBV6-1; D unclear. Germline V gene lookup returns CDR1 MNHNS and CDR2 SASEGT. This CDR3 has 12 residues. Trimming pared 3 bases from V and 4 bases from J, leaving 6 bases between.

This clone showed up just once. The chain uses TRBV9 and TRBJ2-2; TRBD2 matches at 8 bases. The CDR3 has 16 amino acids. In germline, CDR1 is SGDLS, CDR2 YYNGEE. Trimming removed 2 bases from V and 5 bases from J; junction bases left unmatched: 8. CDR3 DNA: TGTGCCAGCAGCGTCCAACCCGGGGGGGCGACCGGGGAGCTGTTTTTT. Protein sequence: CASSVQPGGATGELFF.

The rearrangement links TRBV5-4 to TRBJ2-1; TRBD2 matches at 15 bases. Germline CDR1 SGHNT, CDR2 YYREEE (reference sequence). The J segment lost 0 bases and the V segment lost 3 bases, leaving 1 base of the junction unmatched. This CDR3 spans 17 amino acids. The CDR3 bases are TGTGCCAGCAGCTGGGGACTAGCGGGAGGCTCCTACAATGAGCAGTTCTTC. Amino acid sequence: CASSWGLAGGSYNEQFF.

The chain carries TRBV29-1 and TRBJ1-2; maybe TRBD1 (6 bases). CDR3 size: 11 residues. The V gene lost 4 bases and the J gene lost 8 bases, with 11 bases spanning the gap. CDR1 SQVTM and CDR2 ANQGSEA come from the germline V gene. The CDR3 region has the DNA TGCAGCGTTGTTGGGGGGCGAGGCTACACCTTC. Translated, it gives CSVVGGRGYTF.

The CDR3 nucleotides are TGTGCCAGCAGTTGGAACACTCGGGGAGGGACCCAGTACTTC. This translates into CASSWNTRGGTQYF. The V gene is TRBV28, the J gene TRBJ2-5, with a possible D match to TRBD2 (6 bases). The CDR3 totals 14 residues. V was trimmed by 4 bases and J by 7 bases, leaving 16 bases between them. Looked up from germline, CDR1 is MDHEN and CDR2 is SYDVKM.

This clone was detected a few times. This chain links TRBV28 with TRBJ1-6; 10 bases agree with TRBD1. Germline-derived CDR1 and CDR2 are MDHEN and SYDVKM. The CDR3 loop spans 14 amino acids. V trimming: 8 bases; J trimming: 10 bases; junction bases outside the gene matches: 8. In DNA form, the CDR3 reads TGTGCCAGCGTTGCTCGGACAGGGGGATCACCCCTCCACTTT. Translated, it gives CASVARTGGSPLHF.

This clone came up once. The chain combines TRBV7-9 with TRBJ2-2; D gene ambiguous. This CDR3 comprises 13 residues. The germline V gene has CDR1 SEHNR and CDR2 FQNEAQ (reference sequence). V was clipped by 4 bases and J by 8 bases, with 11 bases between them. CDR3 in amino acids: CASSSNYQGELFF. The CDR3 DNA follows: TGTGCCAGCAGCTCCAATTACCAGGGGGAGCTGTTTTTT.

V and J are TRBV5-1 and TRBJ1-2; possibly TRBD1 for D (5 bases). This CDR3 has 13 residues. Trimming removed 5 bases at V and 0 bases at J, with 8 bases between. From germline, CDR1 is SGHRS and CDR2 YFSETQ. CDR3 sequence: CASSRQTNYGYTF. Here the CDR3 DNA reads TGCGCCAGCAGTCGACAGACTAACTATGGCTACACCTTC. Full variable domain (remainder filled in from reference TRBV5-1 and TRBJ1-2): KAGVTQTPRYLIKTRGQQVTLSCSPISGHRSVSWYQQTPGQGLQFLFEYFSETQRNKGNFPGRFSGRQFSNSRSEMNVSTLELGDSALYLCASSRQTNYGYTFGSGTRLTVV.

The J gene is TRBJ1-2, the V gene TRBV15, with a weak D call TRBD1 (6 bases). CDR3 length: 14 amino acids. V dropped 2 bases and J dropped 4 bases, with 11 bases sitting between them. From germline, CDR1 is LNHNV and CDR2 YYDKDF (reference sequence). The CDR3 DNA follows: TGTGCCACCAGCAGACCAGGGGTTGGCTATGGCTACACCTTC. Translated: CATSRPGVGYGYTF.

Note on this clone: The sample holds other DNA sequences that translate to the same CDR3. V gene TRBV5-4 combines with J gene TRBJ2-5; D perhaps matches TRBD2 (6 bases). The CDR3 is made up of 15 amino acids. Trimming removed 2 bases from V and 2 bases from J, with 13 bases in between. Per germline, CDR1 SGHNT and CDR2 YYREEE (reference sequence). The CDR3 reads CASSFSGSPQETQYF. The CDR3 DNA reads as TGTGCCAGCAGCTTTAGCGGCTCTCCTCAAGAGACCCAGTACTTC.

In DNA, the CDR3 is TGTGCCAGTAGTATTAGCCCTGGGACGGGGGGGCGCACAGATACGCAGTATTTT. Amino acids: CASSISPGTGGRTDTQYF. This chain connects TRBV19 to TRBJ2-3, with 8 bases lining up with TRBD2. The junction had 12 bases not matched to a gene; V was cut back by 3 bases and J by 1 base. The germline V gene has CDR1 LNHDA and CDR2 SQIVND (reference sequence). The CDR3 contains 18 residues.

The gene calls are TRBV5-1 and TRBJ2-1; TRBD2 agrees at 7 bases. The CDR3 runs 14 residues. The V gene's germline CDR1 is SGHRS and CDR2 YFSETQ. J lost 9 bases, V lost 0 bases, and 6 bases had no gene match. CDR3 amino acids: CASSLGDSGGEQFF. CDR3 DNA sequence: TGCGCCAGCAGCTTGGGGGACTCGGGAGGTGAGCAGTTCTTC.

This clone has a handful of counts. The chain links TRBV6-4 to TRBJ2-2, with 12 positions matching TRBD2. The CDR3 has 15 residues. Per the germline V gene, CDR1 is MRHNA and CDR2 is SNTAGT. V was pared by 6 bases and J by 4 bases, with 3 bases of the junction left unmatched. The CDR3 DNA follows: TGTGCCAGCAGCGCTAGCGGGGGGGCCACCGGGGAGCTGTTTTTT. It yields the protein CASSASGGATGELFF.

The chain uses TRBV19 and TRBJ2-2; the match to TRBD2 covers 9 bases. Germline V CDR1 and CDR2: LNHDA, SQIVND (reference sequence). The CDR3 runs to 15 residues. The junction had 5 bases not matched to a gene; V was cut back by 3 bases and J by 6 bases. The CDR3: CASSMAGGVAGELFF. CDR3 DNA: TGTGCCAGTAGTATGGCGGGAGGGGTGGCCGGGGAGCTGTTTTTT.

The chain joins TRBV11-3 to TRBJ2-1; 11 nucleotides match TRBD1. Germline V gives CDR1 SGHNT, CDR2 YENEEA. The CDR3 runs to 16 residues. The V segment lost 2 bases and the J segment 5 bases; nucleotides outside the gene matches: 5. CDR3: CASSLWTGQGDNEQFF. The CDR3 DNA is TGTGCCAGCAGCTTATGGACGGGACAGGGGGACAATGAGCAGTTCTTC.

This clone has only one observation. This chain uses TRBV5-1 with TRBJ2-7; 10 bases line up with TRBD1. The CDR3 is 15 amino acids. After removal of 4 bases from V and 5 bases from J, the junction contained 9 bases not matched to a gene. CDR1 and CDR2 from the germline V gene are SGHRS and YFSETQ. CDR3 bases: TGCGCCAGCAGCACCCGGACAGGGGGGTTTGACGAGCAGTACTTC. Its protein product is CASSTRTGGFDEQYF.

The chain joins TRBV7-8 to TRBJ1-1; D gene ambiguous. The ends were cut back, 1 base at V and 0 bases at J, with 3 bases in the middle. This CDR3 has 13 amino acids. The V gene's germline CDR1 is SGHVS and CDR2 FQNEAQ. The CDR3 is CASSLEVNTEAFF. DNA of the CDR3: TGTGCCAGCAGCTTAGAGGTGAACACTGAAGCTTTCTTT.

This chain connects TRBV14 to TRBJ2-7; no clear D gene. Germline V gives CDR1 SGHDN, CDR2 FVKESK. V dropped 0 bases and J dropped 2 bases, with 11 bases sitting between them. The CDR3 spans 15 residues. In DNA, the CDR3 is TGTGCCAGCAGCCAAGATCGTAGGGTTACCTACGAGCAGTACGTC. It codes for CASSQDRRVTYEQYV.

This chain uses TRBV25-1 with TRBJ2-2; no clear D gene. Trimming took 5 bases from V and 6 from J, leaving 13 bases between them. Germline V gives CDR1 MGHDK, CDR2 SYGVNS. The CDR3 extends over 14 amino acids. Here the CDR3 reads CASSPKVAAGELFF. The CDR3 nucleotides are TGTGCCAGCAGTCCCAAGGTGGCGGCCGGGGAGCTGTTTTTT.

This chain joins TRBV11-2 and TRBJ2-2, with TRBD2 identical over 13 bases. J was trimmed by 6 bases and V by 0 bases; bases with no gene match: 10. Germline CDR1 and CDR2: SGHAT and FQNNGV. The CDR3 has 19 residues. The CDR3 nucleotides are TGTGCCAGCAGCTTAGAATTAGTGACTAGCGGGGGGTACTCCGGGGAGCTGTTTTTT. Protein: CASSLELVTSGGYSGELFF.